The clone carrying this T cell receptor (beta chain) was counted only a few times. Its antigen is undetermined. This entry is derived from a study of blood T cells in healthy people across ages. Findings and caveats of the study: Per million T cells, TCR beta diversity dropped roughly linearly as age increased.

Drawn from each donor were ten milliliters of peripheral blood. PBMCs, at least 7 million per sample, were isolated. It was with a sample-barcoded 5' primer and a J-beta primer mix that a second PCR of roughly 6 to 12 cycles was run. Every single cDNA molecule received a tag from a template-switch adaptor with 12 random nucleotides. From the 5' RACE reads, TCRdb called clonotypes with MiXCR, one entry per CDR3 protein. Of 800,000 to 950,000 distinct CDR3 sequences in the sample, approximately 49% are singletons; the top ten hold 13%. V trimming: 7 bases; J trimming: 1 base; junction bases outside the gene matches: 17. The CDR3 runs to 19 residues.

This sequence was found in a man aged 30-40 years in good health. Specimen: blood. This rearrangement joins TRBV12-3 or TRBV12-4 to TRBJ2-3; TRBD2 aligns across 10 bases. CDR3 protein: CASTFLLLSGGARTDTQYF. The CDR3 nucleotides are TGTGCCAGCACTTTCTTGCTCCTAAGCGGGGGGGCACGCACAGATACGCAGTATTTT.